Sequencing of this TCR beta chain was carried out in a study of blood T cell repertoires in COVID-19. Libraries were prepared by immunoSEQ multiplex PCR; TCRdb keeps only in-frame clonotypes and omits some of them. The sample contains 120,000 to 150,000 clones, approximately 84% of which appear only once. This receptor was identified in a man aged 50 to 59 in a cohort exposed to, infected with or recovered from COVID-19 (not recorded which). Specimen: PBMCs or T cells enriched from blood (not recorded which).

CDR3 loop: CASSFSGTINEQFF. For the CDR3, the DNA is TGTGCCAGCAGCTTTTCCGGGACTATCAATGAGCAGTTCTTC. The V call is TRBV11-2, the J call TRBJ2-1, with 7 bases that match TRBD2. The germline gives CDR1 SGHAT, CDR2 FQNNGV. V shed 3 bases and J 6 bases; nucleotides not matched to a gene: 5. CDR3 length: 14 amino acids.